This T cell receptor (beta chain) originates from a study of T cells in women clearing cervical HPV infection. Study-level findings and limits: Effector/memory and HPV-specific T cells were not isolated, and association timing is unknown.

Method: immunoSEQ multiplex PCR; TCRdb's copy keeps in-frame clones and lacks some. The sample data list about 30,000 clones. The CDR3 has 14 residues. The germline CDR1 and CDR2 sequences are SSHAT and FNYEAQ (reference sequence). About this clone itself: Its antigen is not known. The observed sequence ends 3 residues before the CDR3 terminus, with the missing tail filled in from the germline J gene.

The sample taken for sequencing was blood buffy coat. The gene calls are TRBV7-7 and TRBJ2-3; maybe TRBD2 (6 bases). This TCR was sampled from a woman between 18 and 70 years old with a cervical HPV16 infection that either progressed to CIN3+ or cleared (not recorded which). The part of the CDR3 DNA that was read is TGTGCCAGCAGCTTAGGTGGATTGGAGGGGACG. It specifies CASSLGGLEGT. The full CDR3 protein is CASSLGGLEGTQYF.